Following are 11 T cell receptor beta chains from one sample sequenced in a study of T cell repertoires in cytomegalovirus infection. TCRdb re-called the reads with MiXCR, one entry per CDR3 protein. This sample yields more than 650,000 distinct CDR3 sequences, of which roughly a third are seen a single time; 2.8% belongs to the top ten. Material for sequencing was PBMCs. The receptors here all came from a human donor in good health (CMV status not recorded). Some clones in this sample may be carry-over from other donors' samples.

The rearrangement links TRBV4-2 to TRBJ2-1; 8 bases map to TRBD2. Per the germline V gene, CDR1 is LGHNA and CDR2 is YNFKEQ. The CDR3 consists of 17 residues. Trimming took 0 bases from V and 2 from J; bases not matched to a gene: 6. The CDR3 DNA sequence: TGTGCCAGCAGCCAAGATGGACTAGCTGTGGCCTACAATGAGCAGTTCTTC. As protein: CASSQDGLAVAYNEQFF.

Comment on this clonotype: A much larger clone differs from this one at a single base, so this may be a read error. The chain employs TRBV20-1 and TRBJ2-7; TRBD2 aligns across 9 bases. This CDR3 region has 14 residues. Germline-derived CDR1 and CDR2 are DFQATT and SNEGSKA (reference sequence). The CDR3, as DNA: TGCAGTTCTAGCGAGACTAGCGGTTTCTACGAGCAGTACTTC. This gives the protein CSSSETSGFYEQYF.

The chain has TRBV7-2 and TRBJ2-1; 8 positions agree with TRBD2. Germline CDR1 SGHTA, CDR2 FQGNSA. V lost 1 base to trimming and J lost 12 bases; unmatched junction nucleotides: 20. The CDR3 runs to 18 residues. The CDR3 protein is CASSLGGVAGWISGAQFF. As DNA, the CDR3 is TGTGCCAGCAGCTTAGGTGGGGTAGCGGGGTGGATTTCCGGGGCGCAGTTCTTC.

This chain connects TRBV20-1 to TRBJ1-5, with 12 bases matching TRBD1. Germline trimming cut 6 bases from V and 2 bases from J; bases unmatched to any gene: 5. The CDR3 covers 15 residues. Per the germline V gene, CDR1 is DFQATT and CDR2 is SNEGSKA (reference sequence). CDR3 DNA: TGCAGTGCGAGGGGGACAGGGGGCCGCAATCAGCCCCAGCATTTT. Amino acid sequence: CSARGTGGRNQPQHF.

The chain carries TRBV12-3 or TRBV12-4 and TRBJ2-7, with 10 bases identical to TRBD1. V trimming: 5 bases; J trimming: 4 bases; junction bases outside the gene matches: 8. The CDR3 totals 15 residues. The DNA of the CDR3 is TGTGCCAGCAGTGACAGGGGGCGGATCGTATACGAGCAGTACTTC. Protein: CASSDRGRIVYEQYF.

The rearrangement uses TRBV11-2 and TRBJ2-4, with TRBD1 as a possible D gene (6 bases). CDR1 is SGHAT and CDR2 is FQNNGV in the germline V gene. Trimming took 5 bases from V and 0 from J, leaving 11 bases between them. The CDR3 spans 15 residues. The CDR3 bases are TGTGCCAGCAGCGGACAGTTACTAGCCAAAAACATTCAGTACTTC. It encodes CASSGQLLAKNIQYF.

This clonotype was detected a few times. This chain joins TRBV28 and TRBJ2-1; 7 nucleotides align to TRBD1. The CDR3 is 16 amino acids. Germline loops: CDR1 MDHEN, CDR2 SYDVKM. The V segment lost 4 bases and the J segment 0 bases; nucleotides outside the gene matches: 6. CDR3 bases: TGTGCCAGCAGTTCCCTACAGGGGATCTCCTACAATGAGCAGTTCTTC. Its translation is CASSSLQGISYNEQFF.

This clonotype appeared a few times. The V and J genes are TRBV25-1 and TRBJ2-7; D ambiguous. Looked up from germline, CDR1 is MGHDK and CDR2 is SYGVNS. There are 14 residues in the CDR3. The V gene lost 9 bases and the J gene lost 0 bases, with 15 bases spanning the gap. CDR3 nucleotides: TGTGCCAGTTCACGGCAGGCAACCTCCTACGAGCAGTACTTC. This encodes CASSRQATSYEQYF.

This chain uses TRBV28 with TRBJ2-7; TRBD1 matches 10 bases. Looked up from germline, CDR1 is MDHEN and CDR2 is SYDVKM. This CDR3 comprises 15 residues. J lost 3 bases, V lost 7 bases, and 9 bases had no gene match. The CDR3 sequence is CASTLGGQGSYEQYF. The CDR3 DNA is TGTGCCAGCACCTTAGGGGGACAGGGGAGCTACGAGCAGTACTTC.

This clonotype occurred a few times. The genes are TRBV19 and TRBJ1-5, with TRBD1 identical over 11 bases. Germline CDR1 and CDR2: LNHDA and SQIVND (reference sequence). V trimming: 6 bases; J trimming: 4 bases; junction bases outside the gene matches: 2. The CDR3 is 14 residues long. The CDR3 sequence: CASSGQGANQPQHF. As DNA, the CDR3 is TGTGCCAGTAGCGGACAGGGGGCTAATCAGCCCCAGCATTTT.

This clonotype was observed a few times. The chain uses TRBV7-8 and TRBJ1-4; D is unresolved. This CDR3 region has 13 residues. Trimming pared 5 bases from V and 8 bases from J, leaving 12 bases between. Germline V gives CDR1 SGHVS, CDR2 FQNEAQ. In DNA form, the CDR3 reads TGTGCCAGCAGCGCCCCCGGGGAGGAAAAACTGTTTTTT. As protein: CASSAPGEEKLFF.